One and the same sample provided the 17 T cell receptor beta chains below, sequenced in a study of identifying expanded T cells in peripheral blood. The protocol was immunoSEQ multiplex PCR, while the TCRdb copy is restricted to in-frame clones and leaves out a portion. The data show 90,000 to 110,000 clones, with roughly 90% seen just once and under 9% held by the top ten. The sequenced sample was blood. The source is a person aged 18 to 70 in good health.

This chain links TRBV10-3 with TRBJ2-3; the match to TRBD1 covers 12 bases. The V and J ends lost 3 bases and 2 bases, in that order; junction bases with no gene match: 3. Per the germline V gene, CDR1 is ENHRY and CDR2 is SYGVKD. The CDR3 length is 16 residues. The DNA for the CDR3 is TGTGCCATCAGTGATCCGGGACAGGGGGCCACAGATACGCAGTATTTT. It specifies CAISDPGQGATDTQYF.

This chain uses TRBV27 with TRBJ2-3; 9 bases fit TRBD1. The CDR3 is 15 amino acids. Germline assignment: CDR1 MNHEY and CDR2 SMNVEV (reference sequence). The V gene end was trimmed by 2 bases and the J gene end by 5 bases; junction bases not matched to a gene: 5. The CDR3 DNA follows: TGTGCCAGCAGTTTACGGACAGGGGATGGAGATACGCAGTATTTT. Translation gives CASSLRTGDGDTQYF.

The chain uses TRBV5-1 and TRBJ1-5; no clear D. V lost 0 bases, J lost 2 bases, and 6 bases lay in between. This CDR3 is built from 14 residues. Germline loops: CDR1 SGHRS, CDR2 YFSETQ. The CDR3 sequence: CASSLGGGNQPQHF. DNA for the CDR3: TGCGCCAGCAGCTTGGGTGGGGGCAATCAGCCCCAGCATTTT.

The chain combines TRBV11-3 with TRBJ2-7; D tentatively fits TRBD1 or TRBD2 (5 bases each). Looked up from germline, CDR1 is SGHNT and CDR2 is YENEEA. V gave up 1 base and J gave up 3 bases, with 19 bases separating them. The CDR3 spans 17 residues. The CDR3 DNA follows: TGTGCCAGCAGCTTAGGGCCAGGGCTAGCTGGCGGCTACGAGCAGTACTTC. Protein sequence: CASSLGPGLAGGYEQYF.

The rearrangement uses TRBV7-2 and TRBJ1-4; D not resolved. The CDR3 is made up of 14 amino acids. CDR1 and CDR2 (germline): SGHTA, FQGNSA. Trimming removed 6 bases at V and 10 bases at J, with 18 bases between. The chain's CDR3 is CASRPRSMEGKLFF. As DNA, the CDR3 is TGTGCCAGCAGACCAAGATCCATGGAGGGAAAACTGTTTTTT. Based on the CDR3 plus reference TRBV7-2 and TRBJ1-4, the full variable domain is GAGVSQSPSNKVTEKGKDVELRCDPISGHTALYWYRQSLGQGLEFLIYFQGNSAPDKSGLPSDRFSAERTGGSVSTLTIQRTQQEDSAVYLCASRPRSMEGKLFFGSGTQLSVL.

V usage is TRBV19 and J usage is TRBJ2-1; tentative D call: TRBD2 (6 bases). The CDR3 sequence is 11 residues long. Looked up from germline, CDR1 is LNHDA and CDR2 is SQIVND (reference sequence). V was cut by 7 bases and J by 8 bases, with 9 bases left in between. CDR3 sequence reads: CASNGRHEQFF. The CDR3 DNA follows: TGTGCCAGTAACGGGAGACATGAGCAGTTCTTC.

The rearrangement joins TRBV19 to TRBJ2-5, with a weak D call TRBD2 (7 bases). With 2 bases removed from V and 2 bases from J, the gap between germline ends came to 15 bases. CDR1 LNHDA and CDR2 SQIVND come from the germline V gene (reference sequence). The CDR3 runs 16 residues. The CDR3 coding sequence is TGTGCCAGTAGTATATGGGGGGGCACAGATCAAGAGACCCAGTACTTC. Protein: CASSIWGGTDQETQYF.

This chain links TRBV7-9 with TRBJ2-1, with TRBD2 identical over 8 bases. Unmatched junction bases numbered 8, after V lost 5 bases and J lost 5 bases. The germline CDR1 and CDR2 sequences are SEHNR and FQNEAQ (reference sequence). The length of the CDR3 is 15 residues. CDR3 loop: CASSLYGTSNNEQFF. In DNA, the CDR3 is TGTGCCAGCAGCCTATACGGGACTAGTAACAATGAGCAGTTCTTC.

The chain joins TRBV11-2 to TRBJ2-2; 8 bases match TRBD1. The CDR3 runs 16 residues. V lost 3 bases, J lost 5 bases, and 8 bases stayed unmatched. CDR1 is SGHAT, CDR2 FQNNGV, per germline. The CDR3 protein is CASSFLRGRSTGELFF. DNA of the CDR3: TGTGCCAGCAGCTTCCTCAGGGGGCGGAGTACCGGGGAGCTGTTTTTT.

This chain links TRBV4-1 with TRBJ2-7; possibly TRBD1 for D (6 bases). The CDR3 extends over 15 amino acids. V was pared by 5 bases and J by 2 bases, with 16 bases between. Looked up from germline, CDR1 is MGHRA and CDR2 is YSYEKL. CDR3 region: CASSVGDTPAYEQYF. CDR3 nucleotides: TGCGCCAGCAGCGTAGGGGACACCCCAGCCTACGAGCAGTACTTC.

This rearrangement joins TRBV5-1 to TRBJ1-4; D unclear. Germline V gene sequence: CDR1 SGHRS, CDR2 YFSETQ. V was pared by 0 bases and J by 12 bases, with 12 bases between. There are 13 residues in the CDR3. CDR3 sequence reads: CASSLVPTTQLFF. For the CDR3, the DNA is TGCGCCAGCAGCTTGGTCCCTACTACGCAACTGTTTTTT.

The chain recombines TRBV7-2 with TRBJ2-7; weak D call: TRBD1 (5 bases). Germline CDR1 SGHTA, CDR2 FQGNSA. The CDR3 spans 14 residues. Trimming removed 3 bases from V and 0 bases from J, with 9 bases in between. CDR3 amino acids: CASSFDSNSYEQYF. DNA of the CDR3: TGTGCCAGCAGCTTCGACAGTAACTCCTACGAGCAGTACTTC.

This clone was seen once. Written as DNA, the CDR3 is TGTGCCAGCAGCTTAGGACGGATCCCGGCTAGCACAGATACGCAGTATTTT. Its protein product is CASSLGRIPASTDTQYF. The chain links TRBV11-2 to TRBJ2-3; D is unclear. The CDR3 consists of 17 residues. Trimming stripped 1 base from V and 0 bases from J, with 14 bases between. Germline-derived CDR1 and CDR2 are SGHAT and FQNNGV.

The rearrangement joins TRBV28 to TRBJ2-5; D may be TRBD1 (6 bases). The V and J ends lost 6 bases and 5 bases respectively, with 13 bases between them. This CDR3 contains 13 residues. In germline, CDR1 is MDHEN, CDR2 SYDVKM. For the CDR3, the DNA is TGTGCCAGCAGGGAAGGGGGTTCGGAGACCCAGTACTTC. Protein: CASREGGSETQYF.

The chain carries TRBV27 and TRBJ2-7; D possibly corresponds to TRBD1 (5 bases). CDR3 size: 12 residues. Germline V gives CDR1 MNHEY, CDR2 SMNVEV (reference sequence). Trimming took off 2 bases at V and 6 bases at J, with 8 bases between the two ends. The CDR3 nucleotides are TGTGCCAGCAGTTTAGATGGGGCCGAGCAGTACTTC. Its translation is CASSLDGAEQYF.

The CDR3 region has the DNA TGCGCCAGCAGCGAGAGGGTCATTAGCACAGATACGCAGTATTTT. As protein: CASSERVISTDTQYF. This rearrangement joins TRBV5-1 to TRBJ2-3, with a tentative D call TRBD2 (5 bases). The V and J ends lost 4 bases and 0 bases respectively, with 12 bases between them. Germline CDR1 reads SGHRS; CDR2 reads YFSETQ. This CDR3 has 15 residues. Full variable domain (rest looked up from reference TRBV5-1 and TRBJ2-3): KAGVTQTPRYLIKTRGQQVTLSCSPISGHRSVSWYQQTPGQGLQFLFEYFSETQRNKGNFPGRFSGRQFSNSRSEMNVSTLELGDSALYLCASSERVISTDTQYFGPGTRLTVL.

This clone has a handful of counts. The chain is built from TRBV18 and TRBJ1-1; D gene uncertain. V was trimmed by 0 bases and J by 3 bases, leaving 14 bases between them. Germline lookup yields CDR1 KGHSH and CDR2 LQKENI. The CDR3 totals 16 residues. Written as DNA, the CDR3 is TGTGCCAGCTCACCACCCGGCGTGATCGGTGACACTGAAGCTTTCTTT. Amino acids: CASSPPGVIGDTEAFF.